The clone carrying this T cell receptor (beta chain) was seen a single time. The antigen remains undetermined. PCR amplification relied on 60 Vbeta primers (plus 13 Jbeta primers). The repertoire was sequenced with immunoSEQ multiplex PCR; TCRdb's copy has only in-frame clones and lacks some. The sample shows about 180,000 clones, 70% to 85% of them seen only once. This specimen belongs to a study of cytomegalovirus exposure and HLA in healthy donors. Points from the study as a whole: Across donors, sequencing depth was assumed by presence/absence analyses to be roughly uniform. Earlier analysis yielded a pattern in which most TCR beta V segments were productive about 90% or about 30% of the time.

Sequencing was performed on PBMCs. This receptor was obtained from a woman aged 55 to 70 in good health and CMV-seropositive.

CDR3 region: CASSIKSDSTKAYNSPLHF. CDR3 nucleotides: TGTGCCAGTAGTATTAAATCGGACAGCACGAAGGCTTATAATTCACCCCTCCACTTT. V is TRBV19 and J is TRBJ1-6, with D possibly TRBD1 on 6 matching bases. The CDR3 extends over 19 amino acids. V was pared by 3 bases and J by 4 bases, with 22 bases between. Germline CDR1 is LNHDA and CDR2 is SQIVND (reference sequence). Complete variable domain (other parts from reference TRBV19 and TRBJ1-6): DGGITQSPKYLFRKEGQNVTLSCEQNLNHDAMYWYRQDPGQGLRLIYYSQIVNDFQKGDIAEGYSVSREKKESFPLTVTSAQKNPTAFYLCASSIKSDSTKAYNSPLHFGNGTRLTVT.